This TCR beta chain was captured by sequencing in a study of regulatory T cells in long-lasting Graves disease. Whole-study results and caveats: TCR diversity was lower in persistent than newly diagnosed Graves' disease. The study examined only peripheral blood, not thyroid tissue.

The germline V gene has CDR1 DFQATT and CDR2 SNEGSKA (reference sequence). There are 12 residues in the CDR3. V dropped 3 bases and J dropped 2 bases, with 6 bases sitting between them. This clonotype appeared many times. The antigen remains unidentified. Library construction for TCR beta used iRepertoire HTBI primers and Arm-PCR of CDR3 regions. Using its own MiXCR run on the multiplex PCR reads, TCRdb lists one record per CDR3 protein. The data hold about 320,000 distinct CDR3 sequences, with 18% observed a single time. Sample time point: newly diagnosed GD, antithyroid drugs for less than 3 months. RNA extracted from PBMCs served as the sequencing template. Peripheral blood, 8.5 to 10 milliliters per patient, was collected in EDTA tubes.

The sample in question was peripheral blood mononuclear cells (PBMCs), obtained at new diagnosis, from a patient treated with antithyroid drugs. The source is a female donor with Graves disease. The V and J genes are TRBV20-1 and TRBJ2-3, with D possibly matching TRBD2 (5 bases). The CDR3 nucleotides read TGCAGTGCTAGCGGGGACACAGATACGCAGTATTTT. It yields the protein CSASGDTDTQYF.